Following are 7 T cell receptor beta chains from one sample sequenced in a study of T cell responses to AZD1222 COVID-19 vaccine. Sequencing used immunoSEQ multiplex PCR; TCRdb keeps in-frame clones, though not all of them. The sample shows around 150,000 clones, about 90% of them seen only once. Sequenced here: peripheral blood, sampled 28 days after the second AZD1222 dose. These receptor sequences come from an adult who received the AZD1222 COVID-19 vaccine.

This clone was seen only once. The rearrangement uses TRBV3-1 (or the pseudogene TRBV3-2) and TRBJ1-3; D perhaps matches TRBD1 (5 bases). From germline, CDR1 is LGHDT and CDR2 YNNKEL (reference sequence). This CDR3 has 14 amino acids. V was trimmed by 4 bases and J by 1 base, leaving 8 bases between them. The CDR3 nucleotides are TGTGCCAGCAGCCCGGGGGGGTCTGGAAACACCATATATTTT. This encodes CASSPGGSGNTIYF.

The chain recombines TRBV20-1 with TRBJ2-1; TRBD2 agrees at 11 bases. The CDR3 loop spans 16 amino acids. V lost 3 bases, J lost 4 bases, and 8 bases stayed unmatched. The germline CDR1 and CDR2 sequences are DFQATT and SNEGSKA (reference sequence). Here the CDR3 reads CSASYTGTSGYNEQFF. The CDR3 coding sequence is TGCAGTGCTAGTTACACCGGGACTAGCGGTTACAATGAGCAGTTCTTC.

The CDR3 nucleotides are TGTGCCAGCAGTCCTAGGTTCTATAATTCACCCCTCCACTTT. It translates to CASSPRFYNSPLHF. The chain uses TRBV7-9 and TRBJ1-6; D remains unclear. V was shortened by 6 bases and J by 3 bases, with 9 bases between the two germline ends. Germline values: CDR1 SEHNR, CDR2 FQNEAQ (reference sequence). The length of the CDR3 is 14 residues.

The genes are TRBV27 and TRBJ2-7; no firm D call. The V gene lost 4 bases and the J gene lost 3 bases, with 7 bases spanning the gap. Germline lookup yields CDR1 MNHEY and CDR2 SMNVEV (reference sequence). The CDR3 consists of 12 residues. This chain's CDR3 is CASSSLVYEQYF. CDR3 sequence (DNA): TGTGCCAGCAGTTCCCTCGTCTACGAGCAGTACTTC.

V and J are TRBV15 and TRBJ1-1; D gene unclear. This CDR3 region has 17 residues. Trimming cost V 0 bases and J 1 base, with 15 bases left between them. Germline V CDR1 and CDR2: LNHNV, YYDKDF (reference sequence). CDR3 loop: CATSREPPGGRNTEAFF. For the CDR3, the DNA is TGTGCCACCAGCAGAGAACCCCCTGGAGGGAGGAACACTGAAGCTTTCTTT.

The CDR3 coding sequence is TGCGCCAGCAGCTTGTGGCTAGCCGGAGAGACCCAGTACTTC. Translated, it gives CASSLWLAGETQYF. The chain recombines TRBV5-1 with TRBJ2-5; maybe TRBD2 (5 bases). The CDR3 totals 14 residues. Between the trimmed V and J ends, which lost 1 base and 4 bases, there was a span of 11 bases. Germline V gene data show CDR1 as SGHRS and CDR2 as YFSETQ.

The V and J genes are TRBV3-1 (or the pseudogene TRBV3-2) and TRBJ2-7; no definite D call. The CDR3 runs 15 residues. Germline V gene sequence: CDR1 LGHDT, CDR2 YNNKEL (reference sequence). Trimming shortened V by 4 bases and J by 3 bases, and 16 bases separated the two germline ends. CDR3 coding DNA: TGTGCCAGCAGCCTTGAGCAGACTGTGGGCTACGAGCAGTACTTC. It specifies CASSLEQTVGYEQYF.